This T cell receptor (beta chain) was captured by sequencing in a study of shared clonotypes between healthy human individuals. Here immunoSEQ multiplex PCR was the method, and the copy in TCRdb shows in-frame clones only, minus some. The profile shows millions of clones, about 93% of them singletons. Trimming stripped 1 base from V and 7 bases from J, with 14 bases between. The germline CDR1 and CDR2 sequences are SGHVS and FNYEAQ. The CDR3 consists of 15 residues. It was CD45RO-negative cells, positively selected for CCR7, that made up naive CD8 cells, with terminally differentiated effector memory CD45RA+ cells excluded.

Sequences were obtained from naive CD8+ T cells from PBMCs. The chain joins TRBV7-6 to TRBJ2-1, with TRBD1 as a possible D gene (5 bases). The source of this sequence is a man aged 18 to 29 in good health. Some clones in this sample may be carry-over from other donors' samples. The CDR3 DNA is TGTGCCAGCAGCTTAGGGGCAGGGTACGGGAATGAGCAGTTCTTC. This translates into CASSLGAGYGNEQFF.